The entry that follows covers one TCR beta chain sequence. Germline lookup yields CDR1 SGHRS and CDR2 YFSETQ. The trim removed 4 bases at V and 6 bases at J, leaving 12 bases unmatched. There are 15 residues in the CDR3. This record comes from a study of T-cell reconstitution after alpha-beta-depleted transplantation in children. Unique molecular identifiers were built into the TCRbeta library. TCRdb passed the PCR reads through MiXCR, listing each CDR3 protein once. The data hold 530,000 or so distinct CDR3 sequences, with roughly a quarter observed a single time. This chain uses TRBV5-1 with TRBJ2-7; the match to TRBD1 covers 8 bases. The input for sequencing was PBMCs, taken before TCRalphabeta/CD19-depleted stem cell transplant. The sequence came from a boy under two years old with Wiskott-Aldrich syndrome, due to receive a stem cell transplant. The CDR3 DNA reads TGCGCCAGCAGCGTGACAGGGGACCTTATGACCGAGCAGTACTTC. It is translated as CASSVTGDLMTEQYF. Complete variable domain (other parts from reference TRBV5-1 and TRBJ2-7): KAGVTQTPRYLIKTRGQQVTLSCSPISGHRSVSWYQQTPGQGLQFLFEYFSETQRNKGNFPGRFSGRQFSNSRSEMNVSTLELGDSALYLCASSVTGDLMTEQYFGPGTRLTVT.